These 32 T cell receptor beta chains were all obtained from the same sample, sequenced in a study of blood T cell repertoires in COVID-19. Profiled with immunoSEQ multiplex PCR; TCRdb holds only in-frame clones, not every one. The sample lists over 100,000 clones, over 60% occurring once. Material for sequencing was peripheral blood. These receptors all stem from a human donor in a cohort sampled during active or convalescent COVID-19.

The chain links TRBV6-2 or TRBV6-3 to TRBJ1-5, with 7 bases matching TRBD1. This CDR3 has 15 amino acids. V lost 2 bases and J lost 6; bases outside the gene matches: 7. The germline gives CDR1 MNHEY, CDR2 SVGEGT. CDR3 amino acids: CASSYETGKGQPQHF. The DNA for the CDR3 is TGTGCCAGCAGTTACGAGACAGGGAAAGGTCAGCCCCAGCATTTT.

V gene TRBV20-1 combines with J gene TRBJ1-5; TRBD1 might be the D (5 bases). The V gene's germline CDR1 is DFQATT and CDR2 SNEGSKA (reference sequence). The V end was cut by 6 bases, the J end by 9 bases, with 12 bases between. The CDR3 contains 11 residues. The CDR3 DNA is TGCAGTGCAGGGGAACTTTGGCCCCAGCATTTT. Translation: CSAGELWPQHF.

The chain couples TRBV27 to TRBJ2-7; perhaps TRBD1 as D (5 bases). The CDR3 length is 14 residues. Trimming removed 8 bases at V and 4 bases at J, with 18 bases between. Germline V lookup: CDR1 MNHEY, CDR2 SMNVEV (reference sequence). The CDR3 DNA sequence: TGTGCCAGCGCCGGTCGGTCAGGGATTTACGAGCAGTACTTC. This encodes CASAGRSGIYEQYF.

The chain employs TRBV28 and TRBJ2-7; 7 bases are shared with TRBD2. The CDR3 spans 15 residues. The V and J ends lost 3 bases and 1 base, in that order; junction bases with no gene match: 6. The V gene's germline CDR1 is MDHEN and CDR2 SYDVKM. The CDR3 protein is CASSLWLAESYEQYF. The CDR3 bases are TGTGCCAGCAGTTTGTGGCTAGCGGAATCCTACGAGCAGTACTTC.

The chain has TRBV6-5 and TRBJ2-7, with D perhaps matching TRBD2 (5 bases). This CDR3 has 14 amino acids. The V gene lost 9 bases and the J gene lost 7 bases, with 22 bases spanning the gap. Germline values: CDR1 MNHEY, CDR2 SVGAGI. The CDR3: CASTEPRGMGEQYF. The CDR3 nucleotides read TGTGCCAGTACCGAACCGAGAGGGATGGGGGAGCAGTACTTC.

The genes are TRBV14 and TRBJ1-1; TRBD1 might be the D (6 bases). This CDR3 is built from 15 residues. CDR1 and CDR2 from the germline V gene are SGHDN and FVKESK. Trimming shortened V by 1 base and J by 6 bases, and 15 bases separated the two germline ends. The CDR3 DNA is TGTGCCAGCAGCCAAGTTGACAGGAGAAGGCCTGAAGCTTTCTTT. It encodes CASSQVDRRRPEAFF.

The chain joins TRBV5-1 to TRBJ1-4; 8 bases are shared with TRBD1. Germline-derived CDR1 and CDR2 are SGHRS and YFSETQ. J gave up 4 bases and V 4 bases, and 6 bases lay outside the gene matches. The CDR3 has 15 amino acids. The CDR3 region has the DNA TGCGCCAGCAGCAGGGACAGGCCCGATAATGAAAAACTGTTTTTT. Its translation is CASSRDRPDNEKLFF.

V and J are TRBV7-2 and TRBJ1-1; D remains ambiguous. Germline CDR1 SGHTA, CDR2 FQGNSA. The CDR3 contains 12 residues. V lost 1 base to trimming and J lost 6 bases, with 6 bases between them. CDR3 bases: TGTGCCAGCAGCTTAGGAGGATCTGAAGCTTTCTTT. Translating gives CASSLGGSEAFF. Based on the CDR3 plus reference TRBV7-2 and TRBJ1-1, the full variable domain is GAGVSQSPSNKVTEKGKDVELRCDPISGHTALYWYRQSLGQGLEFLIYFQGNSAPDKSGLPSDRFSAERTGGSVSTLTIQRTQQEDSAVYLCASSLGGSEAFFGQGTRLTVV.

The V gene is TRBV19, the J gene TRBJ2-7; 8 nucleotides align to TRBD1. Unmatched junction bases numbered 9, after V lost 2 bases and J lost 3 bases. The CDR3 has 16 residues. Germline loops: CDR1 LNHDA, CDR2 SQIVND (reference sequence). CDR3: CASSIFPRTGYYEQYF. The CDR3 nucleotides read TGTGCCAGTAGTATATTCCCCCGGACAGGGTACTACGAGCAGTACTTC.

V and J are TRBV7-9 and TRBJ2-7; a possible D gene is TRBD1 (6 bases). V was clipped by 4 bases and J by 4 bases, with 14 bases between them. There are 14 residues in the CDR3. Germline V CDR1 and CDR2: SEHNR, FQNEAQ (reference sequence). The CDR3, as DNA: TGTGCCAGCAGCTCGGGACACCTTTGGTACGAGCAGTACTTC. Translation: CASSSGHLWYEQYF.

The rearrangement joins TRBV24-1 to TRBJ2-3; TRBD1 matches 7 bases. Germline loops: CDR1 KGHDR, CDR2 SFDVKD. Trimming at V came to 4 bases and at J to 0 bases, leaving 6 bases not matched to a gene. This CDR3 comprises 16 residues. The DNA of the CDR3 is TGTGCCACCAGTGACACCCCAGGGGGTAGCACAGATACGCAGTATTTT. Protein sequence: CATSDTPGGSTDTQYF.

This chain uses TRBV4-1 with TRBJ1-2; TRBD1 is a possible D gene (5 bases). The length of the CDR3 is 14 residues. The germline CDR1 and CDR2 sequences are MGHRA and YSYEKL. Deletions cut 1 base from V and 5 bases from J, with 11 bases between. CDR3 DNA sequence: TGCGCCAGCAGCCAAGTAGGGGCGGATTATGGCTACACCTTC. Translation: CASSQVGADYGYTF.

The CDR3 loop reads CASSYGGGGTYEQYF. The CDR3 DNA is TGTGCCAGCAGTTACGGAGGAGGCGGGACCTACGAGCAGTACTTC. The V gene is TRBV6-5, the J gene TRBJ2-7, with a tentative D call TRBD2 (6 bases). The CDR3 contains 15 residues. Germline lookup yields CDR1 MNHEY and CDR2 SVGAGI. V was pared by 2 bases and J by 2 bases, with 13 bases between.

This clone appeared once. The CDR3 region has the DNA TGTGCCAGCAGCGTAGTAGGCGGAACCGGGGCCAACGTCCTGACTTTC. Translating gives CASSVVGGTGANVLTF. The J gene is TRBJ2-6, the V gene TRBV9; D gene uncertain. CDR1 and CDR2 (germline): SGDLS, YYNGEE. The CDR3 runs 16 residues. The germline V and J ends were trimmed by 0 bases and 4 bases, with 11 bases remaining between them.

This sequence joins TRBV19 and TRBJ2-7; D may be TRBD2 (6 bases). Germline-derived CDR1 and CDR2 are LNHDA and SQIVND (reference sequence). V shed 3 bases and J shed 4 bases, with 16 bases lying between them. The CDR3 is made up of 15 amino acids. The CDR3 loop is CASSIRASVSYEQYF. As DNA, the CDR3 is TGTGCCAGTAGTATCAGGGCTAGCGTCTCTTACGAGCAGTACTTC.

The chain's CDR3 is CASSYGTVNYGYTF. CDR3 nucleotide sequence: TGCGCCAGCAGTTACGGGACAGTTAACTATGGCTACACCTTC. The V call is TRBV5-1, the J call TRBJ1-2; TRBD1 agrees at 7 bases. The V gene's germline CDR1 is SGHRS and CDR2 YFSETQ. V was clipped by 5 bases and J by 1 base; unmatched bases: 5. This CDR3 is built from 14 residues.

The chain recombines TRBV4-3 with TRBJ2-6, with 7 bases identical to TRBD1. This CDR3 is 20 amino acids long. The J segment lost 0 bases and the V segment lost 1 base, leaving 12 bases of the junction unmatched. Germline CDR1 is LGHNA and CDR2 is YSLEER. The CDR3 bases are TGCGCCAGCAGCCAAGTTTCAGGCTTGACAGGGAACTCTGGGGCCAACGTCCTGACTTTC. The encoded protein is CASSQVSGLTGNSGANVLTF.

This clone appeared a few times. The chain joins TRBV3-1 (or the pseudogene TRBV3-2) to TRBJ1-1; perhaps TRBD1 as D (6 bases). Germline values: CDR1 LGHDT, CDR2 YNNKEL (reference sequence). The V end lost 6 bases, the J end lost 0 bases, and 14 bases lay between the germline ends. The CDR3 runs 15 residues. CDR3: CASRSPGALNTEAFF. CDR3 nucleotide sequence: TGTGCCAGCAGAAGTCCAGGGGCTTTGAACACTGAAGCTTTCTTT.

This clone has only a few counts. V usage is TRBV7-9 and J usage is TRBJ1-1; TRBD1 matches at 8 bases. Germline CDR1 and CDR2: SEHNR and FQNEAQ (reference sequence). The CDR3 sequence is 15 residues long. V lost 5 bases to trimming and J lost 4 bases; unmatched junction nucleotides: 9. CDR3 residues: CASSPPRTGSTEAFF. The DNA for the CDR3 is TGTGCCAGCAGCCCCCCCCGGACAGGGTCCACTGAAGCTTTCTTT.

The chain combines TRBV4-1 with TRBJ2-7, with D maybe TRBD2 (6 bases). The CDR3 spans 15 residues. Germline V gene sequence: CDR1 MGHRA, CDR2 YSYEKL. Trimming took 4 bases from V and 0 from J, leaving 13 bases between them. This chain's CDR3 is CASSLIGGTSYEQYF. The CDR3 nucleotides read TGCGCCAGCAGCCTCATCGGCGGGACCTCCTACGAGCAGTACTTC.

The chain uses TRBV4-3 and TRBJ1-2; D uncertain. Germline V gene lookup returns CDR1 LGHNA and CDR2 YSLEER. The CDR3 spans 13 residues. V lost 2 bases, J lost 8 bases, and 12 bases lay in between. DNA of the CDR3: TGCGCCAGCAGCCAAACCGGACCGGGAGGCTACACCTTC. Translation: CASSQTGPGGYTF.

The chain recombines TRBV29-1 with TRBJ2-1; 7 bases are shared with TRBD2. The CDR3 length is 14 residues. J was trimmed by 6 bases and V by 6 bases; bases with no gene match: 11. Germline values: CDR1 SQVTM, CDR2 ANQGSEA. The CDR3 DNA sequence: TGCAGCGTCTCTAGAACGGGAGGTCTCAATGAGCAGTTCTTC. Translated, it gives CSVSRTGGLNEQFF.

The chain links TRBV7-2 to TRBJ1-6; D is uncertain. The CDR3 length is 14 residues. CDR1 SGHTA and CDR2 FQGNSA come from the germline V gene. Trimming took 1 base from V and 7 from J, leaving 8 bases between them. The CDR3 loop is CASSLVRLNSPLHF. The DNA of the CDR3 is TGTGCCAGCAGCTTAGTCAGGCTCAATTCACCCCTCCACTTT.

The J gene is TRBJ1-2, the V gene TRBV5-1, with a weak D call TRBD1 (5 bases). Deletions cut 4 bases from V and 8 bases from J, with 18 bases between. This CDR3 is built from 14 residues. Germline values: CDR1 SGHRS, CDR2 YFSETQ. The CDR3 protein is CASSPPTGVEGYTF. The CDR3 nucleotides read TGCGCCAGCAGCCCCCCCACAGGAGTAGAGGGCTACACCTTC.

The chain employs TRBV3-1 (or the pseudogene TRBV3-2) and TRBJ2-3; 7 bases align to TRBD2. The CDR3 has 15 residues. The J segment lost 3 bases and the V segment lost 4 bases, leaving 7 bases of the junction unmatched. Germline CDR1 is LGHDT and CDR2 is YNNKEL (reference sequence). The CDR3 is CASSRASGTTDTQYF. CDR3 bases: TGTGCCAGCAGCCGCGCTAGCGGAACTACAGATACGCAGTATTTT.

The rearrangement joins TRBV3-1 (or the pseudogene TRBV3-2) to TRBJ1-6; TRBD1 is a possible D gene (5 bases). Trimming pared 0 bases from V and 8 bases from J, leaving 14 bases between. Per the germline V gene, CDR1 is LGHDT and CDR2 is YNNKEL (reference sequence). This CDR3 region has 16 residues. The chain's CDR3 is CASSQDSRGRDSPLHF. The DNA of the CDR3 is TGTGCCAGCAGCCAAGATTCTCGGGGGAGAGATTCACCCCTCCACTTT.

This rearrangement joins TRBV27 to TRBJ2-7; 8 nucleotides match TRBD2. V was pared by 6 bases and J by 0 bases, with 4 bases of the junction left unmatched. The CDR3 loop spans 14 amino acids. Germline CDR1 reads MNHEY; CDR2 reads SMNVEV (reference sequence). This chain's CDR3 is CASSRTSSSYEQYF. CDR3 in DNA: TGTGCCAGCAGCCGGACTAGCTCCTCCTACGAGCAGTACTTC.

The chain employs TRBV19 and TRBJ1-2; tentative D call: TRBD1 (5 bases). Germline V gene data show CDR1 as LNHDA and CDR2 as SQIVND (reference sequence). V was cut by 1 base and J by 2 bases, with 11 bases left in between. The CDR3 has 15 amino acids. CDR3 nucleotides: TGTGCCAGTAGTATAGGGCAAGGGGTGAACTATGGCTACACCTTC. As protein: CASSIGQGVNYGYTF.

The rearrangement joins TRBV10-3 to TRBJ2-1; tentative D call: TRBD2 (5 bases). Germline-derived CDR1 and CDR2 are ENHRY and SYGVKD. The CDR3 extends over 14 amino acids. V lost 2 bases and J lost 6, with 11 bases in between. CDR3 DNA sequence: TGTGCCATCAGTGAGGAGCTAGCCTTCAATGAGCAGTTCTTC. Its translation: CAISEELAFNEQFF.

The rearrangement joins TRBV4-3 to TRBJ2-3; TRBD2 matches at 7 bases. Looked up from germline, CDR1 is LGHNA and CDR2 is YSLEER. The junction had 5 bases not matched to a gene; V was cut back by 4 bases and J by 4 bases. This CDR3 has 14 amino acids. The CDR3 region has the DNA TGCGCCAGCAGCCTAGGGAGGGGAGCAGATACGCAGTATTTT. The encoded protein is CASSLGRGADTQYF.

The chain recombines TRBV7-3 with TRBJ2-1; D perhaps matches TRBD2 (5 bases). Trimming took off 5 bases at V and 10 bases at J, with 21 bases between the two ends. Germline CDR1 SGHTA, CDR2 FQGTGA. There are 15 residues in the CDR3. CDR3 nucleotide sequence: TGTGCCAGCAGCCTAAGGGTCCAGACACCGGGGGAGCAGTTCTTC. Its translation is CASSLRVQTPGEQFF.

The genes are TRBV3-1 (or the pseudogene TRBV3-2) and TRBJ2-7, with TRBD1 identical over 7 bases. The ends lost 2 bases at V and 3 bases at J; junction bases unmatched: 7. The CDR3 sequence is 15 residues long. Germline assignment: CDR1 LGHDT and CDR2 YNNKEL (reference sequence). The CDR3 bases are TGTGCCAGCAGCCAATTTACAGGGGCCGTCTACGAGCAGTACTTC. Translated: CASSQFTGAVYEQYF.